The 9 T cell receptor beta chains below come from one sample, sequenced in a study of siplizumab effects on memory and regulatory T cells. The antigens of these receptors remain unknown. The method was immunoSEQ multiplex PCR; TCRdb's version includes in-frame clones alone and lacks a portion of them. The table lists 6,000 or so clones, roughly a third of them singletons. Researchers maintained the mixed lymphocyte reaction cells in coculture at 37°C for more than five days. Sequencing was done on a sample of CFSE-low (dividing) CD8+ T cells sorted from an allogeneic mixed lymphocyte reaction. Every receptor here comes from a human donor in good health; the cells came from an allogeneic mixed lymphocyte reaction.

There are a few counts of this clone. The chain has TRBV28 and TRBJ1-5; 7 nucleotides align to TRBD1. This CDR3 is 15 amino acids long. The germline V gene has CDR1 MDHEN and CDR2 SYDVKM. With V trimmed by 7 bases and J by 6 bases, 12 bases remained unmatched. Here the CDR3 DNA reads TGTGCCAGCACCATTACAGGGGCTCTACTTCAGCCCCAGCATTTT. This sequence encodes CASTITGALLQPQHF.

The V and J genes are TRBV7-9 and TRBJ2-5, with D possibly TRBD1 on 6 matching bases. With the DNA end fitting TRBJ2-7 better, the J assignment may be wrong. The CDR3 has 16 residues. CDR1 and CDR2 (germline): SEHNR, FQNEAQ (reference sequence). CDR3 sequence: CASSSVLGQISYEQYF. The CDR3, as DNA: TGTGCCAGCAGCTCCGTACTCGGACAGATCTCCTACGAGCAGTACTTC.

This clone was observed once. The chain joins TRBV27 to TRBJ2-5; the match to TRBD1 covers 7 bases. The J call is in doubt because the DNA end fits TRBJ2-7 better. This CDR3 region has 15 residues. Germline V gene data show CDR1 as MNHEY and CDR2 as SMNVEV (reference sequence). The CDR3 loop reads CASSLSGGEYYEQYF. CDR3 sequence (DNA): TGTGCCAGCAGTTTATCAGGGGGCGAATACTACGAGCAGTACTTC.

The CDR3 sequence is CASSLELEAYNEQFF. The DNA of the CDR3 is TGTGCCAGCAGCTTAGAGTTAGAGGCCTACAATGAGCAGTTCTTC. The chain links TRBV11-2 to TRBJ2-1; the D is unclear. The CDR3 is made up of 15 amino acids. V gave up 0 bases and J gave up 2 bases, with 8 bases separating them. Per germline, CDR1 SGHAT and CDR2 FQNNGV. The whole variable domain, remainder taken from reference TRBV11-2 and TRBJ2-1, is EAGVAQSPRYKIIEKRQSVAFWCNPISGHATLYWYQQILGQGPKLLIQFQNNGVVDDSQLPKDRFSAERLKGVDSTLKIQPAKLEDSAVYLCASSLELEAYNEQFFGPGTRLTVL.

By share, this clone ranks as medium-sized. The chain joins TRBV5-4 to TRBJ2-7, with a tentative D call TRBD2 (5 bases). The germline CDR1 and CDR2 sequences are SGHNT and YYREEE (reference sequence). V lost 4 bases to trimming and J lost 3 bases, with 20 bases between them. The CDR3 covers 16 residues. The CDR3 DNA is TGTGCCAGCAGCGCGGGTTTAGGACTCCTCGACTACGAGCAGTACTTC. Protein product: CASSAGLGLLDYEQYF.

This clone was seen a handful of times. At the DNA level, this CDR3 is encoded by other sequences in the same sample as well. The chain combines TRBV11-2 with TRBJ2-1; D may match TRBD1 or TRBD2 (6 bases each). Looked up from germline, CDR1 is SGHAT and CDR2 is FQNNGV. This CDR3 spans 18 amino acids. Trimming stripped 1 base from V and 5 bases from J, with 21 bases between. The DNA for the CDR3 is TGTGCCAGCAGCTTAGGGAGGGGTCAAGGGGGGCCCCACAATGAGCAGTTCTTC. Amino acid sequence: CASSLGRGQGGPHNEQFF.

This clone appeared a few times. V and J are TRBV29-1 and TRBJ2-5; 15 nucleotides agree with TRBD2. Germline V gene sequence: CDR1 SQVTM, CDR2 ANQGSEA. Losses at the gene ends were 6 bases for V and 1 base for J; bases not matched to a gene: 6. The CDR3 loop spans 16 amino acids. The CDR3 DNA is TGCAGCGTGGACGGGACTAGCGGGAGGATCCAAGAGACCCAGTACTTC. It specifies CSVDGTSGRIQETQYF.

This clone qualifies as medium-sized. CDR3 loop: CASSYSRLNEQFF. The CDR3 bases are TGTGCCAGCAGTTACTCGAGATTAAATGAGCAGTTCTTC. The rearrangement joins TRBV6-5 to TRBJ2-1; D ambiguous. The CDR3 loop spans 13 amino acids. CDR1 and CDR2 from the germline V gene are MNHEY and SVGAGI. The V gene lost 0 bases and the J gene lost 7 bases, with 7 bases spanning the gap.

This clone is termed medium-sized. This sequence joins TRBV23-1 and TRBJ2-3; D call uncertain. TRBV23-1 is flagged as an ORF with uncertain function. The CDR3 consists of 15 residues. The ends were cut back, 0 bases at V and 2 bases at J, with 9 bases in the middle. CDR3 DNA: TGCGCCAGCAGTCAATCCGCTAGGTCCACAGATACGCAGTATTTT. Translating it yields CASSQSARSTDTQYF.